The clone carrying this T cell receptor (beta chain) was observed a single time. Antigen specificity is unknown. The data were obtained in a study of T cell responses to AZD1222 COVID-19 vaccine. TCRdb keeps only in-frame clones here, not all; method: immunoSEQ multiplex PCR. The sample yields about 120,000 clones, 85% to 90% seen once. Points from the study as a whole: Among those given AZD1222, only six were seropositive at baseline. Samples come after the peak T cell response, not at day 14. Reports say nearly half of spike-specific TCRs go after unmutated variant regions. Spike-specific TCR breadth and depth grew following two AZD1222 doses.

The sample in question was peripheral blood, obtained on day 0 of AZD1222 vaccination. The TCR sequence derives from an adult in good health.

The CDR3 DNA sequence: TGTGCCAGCAGCTCTATAGGAGGACAGGGCGATGAAAAACTGTTTTTT. Translating it yields CASSSIGGQGDEKLFF. The chain couples TRBV13 to TRBJ1-4, with 8 positions matching TRBD1. There are 16 residues in the CDR3. V gave up 4 bases and J gave up 6 bases; unmatched junction bases: 10. The germline CDR1 and CDR2 sequences are PRHDT and FYEKMQ (reference sequence).